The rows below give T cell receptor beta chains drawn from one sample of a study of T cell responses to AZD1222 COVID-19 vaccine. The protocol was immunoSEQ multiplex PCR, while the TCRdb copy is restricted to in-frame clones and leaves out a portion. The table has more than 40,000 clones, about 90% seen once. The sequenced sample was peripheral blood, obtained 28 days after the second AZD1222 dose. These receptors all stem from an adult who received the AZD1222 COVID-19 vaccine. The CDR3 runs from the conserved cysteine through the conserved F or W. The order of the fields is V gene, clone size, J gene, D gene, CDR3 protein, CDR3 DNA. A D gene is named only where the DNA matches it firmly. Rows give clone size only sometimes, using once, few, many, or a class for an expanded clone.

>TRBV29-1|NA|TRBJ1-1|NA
CSARGAGTEAFF
TGCAGCGCCCGAGGGGCGGGCACTGAAGCTTTCTTT
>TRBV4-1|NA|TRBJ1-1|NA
CASSQESGRGNTEAFF
TGCGCCAGCAGCCAAGAATCTGGGCGGGGGAACACTGAAGCTTTCTTT
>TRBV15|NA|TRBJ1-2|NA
CATSSRTTGDGYTF
TGTGCCACCAGCTCCCGGACGACCGGGGATGGCTACACCTTC
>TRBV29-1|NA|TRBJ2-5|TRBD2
CSVGGGQETQYF
TGCAGCGTCGGGGGAGGGCAAGAGACCCAGTACTTC
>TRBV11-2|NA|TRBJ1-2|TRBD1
CASSNLQGAQTGYTF
TGTGCCAGCAGTAACTTACAGGGGGCGCAGACTGGCTACACCTTC
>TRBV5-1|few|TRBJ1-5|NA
CASSPTGPGRNQPQHF
TGCGCCAGCAGCCCTACAGGGCCAGGGCGCAATCAGCCCCAGCATTTT
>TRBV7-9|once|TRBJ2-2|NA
CASSLVVLHGTLNTGELFF
TGTGCCAGCAGCTTAGTGGTTCTTCATGGGACACTGAACACCGGGGAGCTGTTTTTT
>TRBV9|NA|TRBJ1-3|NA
CASSAAGSGNTIYF
TGTGCCAGCAGCGCCGCTGGGTCTGGAAACACCATATATTTT
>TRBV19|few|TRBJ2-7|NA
CASSVGQFSYEQYF
TGTGCCAGTAGCGTCGGTCAGTTCTCCTACGAGCAGTACTTC
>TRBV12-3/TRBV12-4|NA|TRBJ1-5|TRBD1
CASSPTGQPQHF
TGTGCCAGCAGTCCGACAGGGCAGCCCCAGCATTTT